These 6 T cell receptor beta chains share one sample of origin, sequenced in a study of PD-1 blockade in classical Hodgkin lymphoma. TCRdb's copy holds only in-frame clones and misses some; the assay was immunoSEQ multiplex PCR. Of tens of thousands of clones listed, more than 60% are singletons. In every patient, relapse followed autologous stem cell transplantation, while exposure to brentuximab vedotin differed. The material was peripheral blood mononuclear cells (PBMCs), obtained before the second cycle of nivolumab. The receptors come from a human donor with classical Hodgkin lymphoma.

The gene calls are TRBV5-6 and TRBJ2-5, with D tentatively TRBD1 (5 bases). The J call is in doubt because the DNA end fits TRBJ2-7 better. The CDR3 consists of 13 residues. Per germline, CDR1 SGHDT and CDR2 YYEEEE. The CDR3 region has the DNA TGTGCCAGCAACTACGACAGCGACTACGAGCAGTACTTC. Translation: CASNYDSDYEQYF.

The J gene is TRBJ1-2, the V gene TRBV5-1, with 7 bases that match TRBD1. The length of the CDR3 is 14 residues. J was trimmed by 4 bases and V by 2 bases; bases with no gene match: 5. CDR1 and CDR2 from the germline V gene are SGHRS and YFSETQ. The CDR3 spells CASSFGQGGYGYTF. In DNA form, the CDR3 reads TGCGCCAGCAGCTTCGGGCAGGGGGGCTATGGCTACACCTTC. Filled out from reference TRBV5-1 and TRBJ1-2, the complete variable domain reads KAGVTQTPRYLIKTRGQQVTLSCSPISGHRSVSWYQQTPGQGLQFLFEYFSETQRNKGNFPGRFSGRQFSNSRSEMNVSTLELGDSALYLCASSFGQGGYGYTFGSGTRLTVV.

The gene calls are TRBV6-6 and TRBJ1-5; D gene unclear. Between the trimmed V and J ends, which lost 6 bases and 0 bases, there was a span of 12 bases. The germline V gene encodes CDR1 MNHNY and CDR2 SVGAGI (reference sequence). The CDR3 sequence is 15 residues long. CDR3 coding DNA: TGTGCCAGCAGCTCATCGGGGTATAGCAATCAGCCCCAGCATTTT. This gives the protein CASSSSGYSNQPQHF.

This chain connects TRBV4-1 to TRBJ2-7, with no clear D. CDR1 and CDR2 (germline): MGHRA, YSYEKL. The CDR3 spans 11 residues. V gave up 3 bases and J gave up 4 bases, with 4 bases separating them. The CDR3 region is CASSQDYEQYF. The CDR3, as DNA: TGCGCCAGCAGCCAGGATTACGAGCAGTACTTC.

This chain joins TRBV7-9 and TRBJ1-6; D perhaps matches TRBD1 (6 bases). This CDR3 contains 15 residues. The germline V gene has CDR1 SEHNR and CDR2 FQNEAQ (reference sequence). Trimming shortened V by 3 bases and J by 5 bases, and 11 bases separated the two germline ends. The CDR3 DNA sequence: TGTGCCAGCAGCTTCTACAGGGATGATAATTCACCCCTCCACTTT. This sequence encodes CASSFYRDDNSPLHF.

This chain uses TRBV19 with TRBJ2-3; D tentatively fits TRBD1 or TRBD2 (5 bases each). Germline V CDR1 and CDR2: LNHDA, SQIVND (reference sequence). Trimming took 6 bases from V and 4 from J, leaving 17 bases between them. The CDR3 length is 15 residues. The CDR3 coding sequence is TGTGCCAGTAGCATCGTGAGGGGCCAAGCAGATACGCAGTATTTT. Its translation: CASSIVRGQADTQYF.